This T cell receptor (beta chain) originates from a study of blood T cell repertoires in COVID-19. Sequenced by immunoSEQ multiplex PCR; TCRdb stores in-frame clones only, minus some. This table has about 220,000 clones, around 84% appearing once. This receptor was identified in a woman aged 60-70 years who had recovered from COVID-19. The sample consisted of peripheral blood.

CDR3 protein: CASSQDINSNYEQYF. The CDR3 region has the DNA TGCGCCAGCAGCCAAGATATAAACAGCAACTACGAGCAGTACTTC. This chain links TRBV4-1 with TRBJ2-7; D is undetermined. CDR3 length: 15 residues. Germline V lookup: CDR1 MGHRA, CDR2 YSYEKL. Trimming cost V 0 bases and J 3 bases, with 12 bases left between them.